The subject of this entry is one T cell receptor beta chain. Its cognate antigen has yet to be identified. Base qualities were left out, and no much larger clone turns up one base away. V loses 5 bases, J loses 7 bases, and the germline ends lie 10 bases apart. Reading from cysteine to phenylalanine, the CDR3 counts 12 amino acids. The read is trimmed to its CDR3 DNA, 36 bases read in frame from base 1. The germline V gene (reference sequence) provides CDR1 SEHNR and CDR2 FQNEAQ. Collaborating institutions collected whole blood in K2EDTA tubes following their own protocols. Collaborator samples were shipped for TCRbeta analysis as frozen whole blood, isolated PBMCs, or DNA extracted from either sample type. The sample is drawn from a study of blood T cell repertoires in COVID-19 (dated by TCRdb to 2020 to 2021). Regarding the complete study: Samples from collaborators originated in the United States, Italy and Spain and spanned both the acute and convalescent phases of COVID-19. The prospective study material was composed of cDNA or gDNA derived from T cells, B-cell-depleted T cells, or PBMCs. Deeply sampled blood TCRbeta repertoires from subjects exposed to, actively infected with, or recovered from COVID-19 were included in the dataset. The repertoires were released in a freely available public database intended as a resource for research on the immune response to SARS-CoV-2. Samples were obtained from the ongoing ImmuneRACE study (first 160 participants) and from some 1,200 subjects provided by 6 global collaborators. Sample metadata almost always included a de-identified subject ID, COVID-19 status, age in years and sex. Where HLA class I and class II types were available, the types were taken from metadata supplied by the sample provider, not from assay-based typing.

The immunoSEQ Assay, a bias-controlled multiplex PCR, was used to amplify TCRbeta CDR3 regions from genomic DNA. Per the original workflow: Within the assay, amplification of reference gene primers was used to estimate how many nucleated cells each sample contained. To quantify the absolute abundance of each unique TCRbeta CDR3 rearrangement, sequence reads were collapsed and filtered. For each sample, productive Simpson clonality was calculated as the square root of Simpson's diversity index across productive rearrangements. The immuneACCESS repertoire file appears here via TCRdb, limited to in-frame rearrangements. These files lack a portion of the clones; in checked studies, under half of the deficit traces to unresolved V genes, and the cause of the others is not known. D and trimming were read from the DNA, whereas the V and J calls and clone size are those reported in that table. Present in this sample are under 30,000 clones, roughly nine tenths of which were seen just once. 9.9% of the sample is in the top ten clones.

Paper-wide results and their limitations: How much clinical and demographic metadata was included differed by source and by participant, and the metadata was provided uncurated.

This clonotype was sampled from a human donor in a cohort sampled during active COVID-19. Here the chain combines TRBV7-9 and TRBJ2-3; the D gene is unclear. The sequenced sample was peripheral blood. The DNA sequence is TGTGCCAGCAGCCCTACCCCTTATACGCAGTATTTT. The resulting protein is CASSPTPYTQYF. Supplemented by the reference TRBV7-9 and TRBJ2-3 proteins around the CDR3, the complete variable domain is DTGVSQNPRHKITKRGQNVTFRCDPISEHNRLYWYRQTLGQGPEFLTYFQNEAQLEKSRLLSDRFSAERPKGSFSTLEIQRTEQGDSAMYLCASSPTPYTQYFGPGTRLTVL.